The text below deals with one T cell receptor beta chain. The data were produced by immunoSEQ multiplex PCR, yet TCRdb's version contains in-frame clones alone and is incomplete. The table records hundreds of thousands of clones, more than 75% of them present only once. The data derive from a study of blood T cell repertoires in COVID-19. This clonotype originated in a woman in her fifties or sixties with COVID-19, enrolled during active disease. The sample taken for sequencing was peripheral blood.

CDR3 residues: CASSGGTVQVSEQFF. The CDR3 nucleotides are TGTGCCAGCAGCGGGGGGACGGTGCAAGTCAGTGAGCAGTTCTTC. The chain links TRBV7-2 to TRBJ2-1; D perhaps matches TRBD2 (6 bases). Trimming stripped 5 bases from V and 9 bases from J, with 20 bases between. The V gene's germline CDR1 is SGHTA and CDR2 FQGNSA. The CDR3 covers 15 residues. Full variable domain (rest looked up from reference TRBV7-2 and TRBJ2-1): GAGVSQSPSNKVTEKGKDVELRCDPISGHTALYWYRQSLGQGLEFLIYFQGNSAPDKSGLPSDRFSAERTGGSVSTLTIQRTQQEDSAVYLCASSGGTVQVSEQFFGPGTRLTVL.